This entry lists 18 T cell receptor beta chains sequenced from one sample in a study of cytomegalovirus exposure and HLA in healthy donors. PCR employed 60 Vbeta and 13 Jbeta primers. The table came from immunoSEQ multiplex PCR; TCRdb's copy has only in-frame clones and leaves some out. Of 150,000 to 200,000 clones listed, roughly 79% are singletons. Sequenced input: PBMCs. These receptors all stem from a woman aged 30 to 39 in good health and CMV-seropositive.

The J gene is TRBJ1-1, the V gene TRBV6-1; 10 nucleotides agree with TRBD1. The V and J ends lost 2 bases and 0 bases, in that order; junction bases with no gene match: 15. This CDR3 is 20 amino acids long. Germline CDR1 MNHNS, CDR2 SASEGT. In DNA form, the CDR3 reads TGTGCCAGCAGTGAAAGAATTCCGGGACAGGGGCCTCTTATGAACACTGAAGCTTTCTTT. This gives the protein CASSERIPGQGPLMNTEAFF.

V and J are TRBV5-5 and TRBJ1-5; possibly TRBD1 for D (6 bases). This CDR3 is built from 17 residues. V was cut by 4 bases and J by 5 bases, with 22 bases left in between. Germline CDR1 is SGHKS and CDR2 is YYEKEE (reference sequence). The DNA of the CDR3 is TGTGCCAGCAGCACAGGACAGTTGGGAAGAAAGGATCAGCCCCAGCATTTT. It specifies CASSTGQLGRKDQPQHF. The full variable domain, in which reference TRBV5-5 and TRBJ1-5 provide the parts outside the CDR3, is DAGVTQSPTHLIKTRGQQVTLRCSPISGHKSVSWYQQVLGQGPQFIFQYYEKEERGRGNFPDRFSARQFPNYSSELNVNALLLGDSALYLCASSTGQLGRKDQPQHFGDGTRLSIL.

The rearrangement joins TRBV2 to TRBJ2-5; D ambiguous. Germline lookup yields CDR1 SNHLY and CDR2 FYNNEI. The germline V and J ends were trimmed by 4 bases and 2 bases, with 11 bases remaining between them. The CDR3 runs 14 residues. The CDR3 DNA reads TGTGCCAGCAGTGTGACTGTGTCACAAGAGACCCAGTACTTC. As protein: CASSVTVSQETQYF. Combining the CDR3 with reference TRBV2 and TRBJ2-5 gives the whole variable domain EPEVTQTPSHQVTQMGQEVILRCVPISNHLYFYWYRQILGQKVEFLVSFYNNEISEKSEIFDDQFSVERPDGSNFTLKIRSTKLEDSAMYFCASSVTVSQETQYFGPGTRLLVL.

This clone was seen just once. Other DNA sequences in this specimen translate into the identical CDR3. V gene TRBV9 combines with J gene TRBJ2-1, with TRBD2 matching over 8 bases. CDR1 and CDR2 from the germline V gene are SGDLS and YYNGEE. This CDR3 has 15 amino acids. Losses at the gene ends were 2 bases for V and 4 bases for J; bases not matched to a gene: 5. In nucleotides, the CDR3 is TGTGCCAGCAGCGTCAGCGGGAGTTCATACAATGAGCAGTTCTTC. This sequence encodes CASSVSGSSYNEQFF.

Points on this clone: The junction shows a germline mismatch at one end, possibly a read error. The chain has TRBV5-1 and TRBJ1-2, with a weak D call TRBD1 (5 bases). The length of the CDR3 is 15 residues. In germline, CDR1 is SGHRS, CDR2 YFSETQ. CDR3 bases: TGCACCAGCAGCTTATCAGGGAAATCGGACTATGGCTACACCTTC. The encoded protein is CTSSLSGKSDYGYTF.

The chain is built from TRBV27 and TRBJ1-5; D is ambiguous. In germline, CDR1 is MNHEY, CDR2 SMNVEV (reference sequence). V gave up 4 bases and J gave up 6 bases, with 10 bases separating them. This CDR3 comprises 13 residues. The CDR3 loop is CASSWGASQPQHF. For the CDR3, the DNA is TGTGCCAGCAGTTGGGGAGCAAGTCAGCCCCAGCATTTT.

The rearrangement uses TRBV7-2 and TRBJ1-6, with 10 bases identical to TRBD1. The V and J ends lost 1 base and 13 bases, in that order; junction bases with no gene match: 16. CDR1 is SGHTA and CDR2 is FQGNSA in the germline V gene. This CDR3 contains 18 residues. The CDR3 region has the DNA TGTGCCAGCAGCTTAGACCGGGACAGGGGTGGAGGGATTCGGCCCCTCCACTTT. It specifies CASSLDRDRGGGIRPLHF.

This chain joins TRBV7-9 and TRBJ1-1, with TRBD1 matching 8 bases. Germline CDR1 and CDR2: SEHNR and FQNEAQ (reference sequence). The ends lost 6 bases at V and 0 bases at J; junction bases unmatched: 15. CDR3 size: 18 residues. CDR3 sequence: CASRRPGTGVSMNTEAFF. The CDR3, as DNA: TGTGCCAGCAGAAGACCCGGGACAGGAGTATCCATGAACACTGAAGCTTTCTTT.

The chain combines TRBV6-5 with TRBJ2-7; perhaps TRBD2 as D (5 bases). Trimming took off 2 bases at V and 3 bases at J, with 17 bases between the two ends. Germline values: CDR1 MNHEY, CDR2 SVGAGI. The CDR3 has 16 residues. In DNA, the CDR3 is TGTGCCAGCAGTTACCGTCTAGCCCCCCGCTACTACGAGCAGTACTTC. Translation: CASSYRLAPRYYEQYF.

The rearrangement uses TRBV2 and TRBJ1-2, with 7 bases that match TRBD1. The V gene end was trimmed by 3 bases and the J gene end by 3 bases; junction bases not matched to a gene: 4. This CDR3 region has 14 residues. Per the germline V gene, CDR1 is SNHLY and CDR2 is FYNNEI. The CDR3 DNA sequence: TGTGCCAGCAGTGAGAGCAGGGGGTACTATGGCTACACCTTC. Its translation is CASSESRGYYGYTF.

The V and J genes are TRBV27 and TRBJ2-3, with a possible D match to TRBD1 (5 bases). This CDR3 region has 15 residues. The V end lost 6 bases, the J end lost 2 bases, and 15 bases lay between the germline ends. In germline, CDR1 is MNHEY, CDR2 SMNVEV (reference sequence). The CDR3 region is CASSRDRFFTDTQYF. The CDR3 bases are TGTGCCAGCAGCCGCGACAGATTTTTCACAGATACGCAGTATTTT.

J is TRBJ2-7 and V is TRBV18, with D perhaps matching TRBD1 (5 bases). The CDR3 contains 12 residues. Per the germline V gene, CDR1 is KGHSH and CDR2 is LQKENI. Trimming pared 2 bases from V and 6 bases from J, leaving 8 bases between. The CDR3 reads CASSPDSVEQYF. CDR3 nucleotides: TGTGCCAGCTCACCAGACAGCGTCGAGCAGTACTTC.

This clone came up a few times. This chain joins TRBV28 and TRBJ1-2, with 11 nucleotides matching TRBD1. The CDR3 length is 15 residues. Germline lookup yields CDR1 MDHEN and CDR2 SYDVKM. V lost 7 bases and J lost 1; bases outside the gene matches: 5. The CDR3 sequence: CASNVDRGLNYGYTF. DNA for the CDR3: TGTGCCAGCAACGTGGACAGGGGGCTTAACTATGGCTACACCTTC.

The chain combines TRBV25-1 with TRBJ1-1; D is possibly TRBD1 (5 bases). Trimming stripped 3 bases from V and 1 base from J, with 6 bases between. Germline V lookup: CDR1 MGHDK, CDR2 SYGVNS. CDR3 length: 13 residues. The CDR3 protein is CASSDDRNTEAFF. CDR3 DNA: TGTGCCAGCAGTGACGACAGGAACACTGAAGCTTTCTTT.

The chain has TRBV9 and TRBJ2-1, with 9 bases identical to TRBD1. Looked up from germline, CDR1 is SGDLS and CDR2 is YYNGEE. This CDR3 comprises 15 residues. The ends lost 3 bases at V and 7 bases at J; junction bases unmatched: 8. The chain's CDR3 is CASSGLTGGRNEQFF. The CDR3 nucleotides are TGTGCCAGCAGCGGCCTGACAGGGGGACGGAATGAGCAGTTCTTC.

The gene calls are TRBV7-9 and TRBJ1-2, with 9 bases fitting TRBD1. The junction had 14 bases not matched to a gene; V was cut back by 5 bases and J by 4 bases. The germline V gene has CDR1 SEHNR and CDR2 FQNEAQ (reference sequence). The CDR3 consists of 17 residues. The CDR3 loop is CASSTSINRGPGYGYTF. In DNA, the CDR3 is TGTGCCAGCAGCACTTCCATAAACAGGGGGCCGGGCTATGGCTACACCTTC. The variable domain in full, completed from reference TRBV7-9 and TRBJ1-2, reads DTGVSQNPRHKITKRGQNVTFRCDPISEHNRLYWYRQTLGQGPEFLTYFQNEAQLEKSRLLSDRFSAERPKGSFSTLEIQRTEQGDSAMYLCASSTSINRGPGYGYTFGSGTRLTVV.

V is TRBV7-9 and J is TRBJ2-2, with 12 positions matching TRBD1. The germline V gene encodes CDR1 SEHNR and CDR2 FQNEAQ (reference sequence). Unmatched junction bases numbered 12, after V lost 5 bases and J lost 5 bases. The CDR3 has 18 amino acids. The CDR3 nucleotides read TGTGCCAGCAGCCGATCCGGGACAGGGGGCCCGGGAACCGGGGAGCTGTTTTTT. It is translated as CASSRSGTGGPGTGELFF.

Notes on this clone: In the same sample, other DNA sequences code for this CDR3. This chain links TRBV6-5 with TRBJ1-2; D ambiguous. Trimming took 0 bases from V and 5 from J, leaving 13 bases between them. CDR1 is MNHEY, CDR2 SVGAGI, per germline. The CDR3 covers 15 residues. Written as DNA, the CDR3 is TGTGCCAGCAGTTACTCGTATGGGGAGAATTATGGCTACACCTTC. Amino acid sequence: CASSYSYGENYGYTF.